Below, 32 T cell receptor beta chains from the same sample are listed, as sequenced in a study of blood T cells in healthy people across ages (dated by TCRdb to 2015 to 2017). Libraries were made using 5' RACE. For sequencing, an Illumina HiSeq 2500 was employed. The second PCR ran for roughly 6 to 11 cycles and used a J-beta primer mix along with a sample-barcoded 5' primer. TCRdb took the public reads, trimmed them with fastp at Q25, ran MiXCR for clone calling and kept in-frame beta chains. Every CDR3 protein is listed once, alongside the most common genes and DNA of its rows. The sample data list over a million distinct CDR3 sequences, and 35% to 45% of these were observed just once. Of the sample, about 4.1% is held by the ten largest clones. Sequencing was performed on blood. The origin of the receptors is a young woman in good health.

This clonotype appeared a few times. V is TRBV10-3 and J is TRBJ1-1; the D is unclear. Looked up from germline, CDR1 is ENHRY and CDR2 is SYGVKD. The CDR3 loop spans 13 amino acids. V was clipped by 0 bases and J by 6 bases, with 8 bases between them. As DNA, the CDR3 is TGTGCCATCAGTGAGTCGACGTCAGCTGAAGCTTTCTTT. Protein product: CAISESTSAEAFF.

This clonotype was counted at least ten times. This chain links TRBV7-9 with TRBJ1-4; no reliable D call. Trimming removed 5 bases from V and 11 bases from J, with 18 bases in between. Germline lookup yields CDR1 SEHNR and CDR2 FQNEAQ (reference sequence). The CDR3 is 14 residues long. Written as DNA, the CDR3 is TGTGCCAGCAGCCAACCCCTCTTACACGAGAAACTGTTTTTT. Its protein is CASSQPLLHEKLFF.

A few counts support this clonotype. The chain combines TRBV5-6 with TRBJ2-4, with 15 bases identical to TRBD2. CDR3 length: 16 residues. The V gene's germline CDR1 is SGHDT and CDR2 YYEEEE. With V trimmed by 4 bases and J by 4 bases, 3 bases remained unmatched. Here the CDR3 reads CASSRTSGGVKNIQYF. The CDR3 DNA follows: TGTGCCAGCAGCCGGACTAGCGGGGGGGTGAAAAACATTCAGTACTTC. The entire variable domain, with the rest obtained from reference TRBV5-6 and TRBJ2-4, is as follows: DAGVTQSPTHLIKTRGQQVTLRCSPKSGHDTVSWYQQALGQGPQFIFQYYEEEERQRGNFPDRFSGHQFPNYSSELNVNALLLGDSALYLCASSRTSGGVKNIQYFGAGTRLSVL.

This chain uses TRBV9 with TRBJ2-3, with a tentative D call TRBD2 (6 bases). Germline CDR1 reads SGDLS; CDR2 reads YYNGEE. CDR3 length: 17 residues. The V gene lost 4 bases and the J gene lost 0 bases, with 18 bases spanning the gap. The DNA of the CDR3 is TGTGCCAGCAGCCCCAGTCGGGGAGGCCCTAGCACAGATACGCAGTATTTT. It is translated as CASSPSRGGPSTDTQYF.

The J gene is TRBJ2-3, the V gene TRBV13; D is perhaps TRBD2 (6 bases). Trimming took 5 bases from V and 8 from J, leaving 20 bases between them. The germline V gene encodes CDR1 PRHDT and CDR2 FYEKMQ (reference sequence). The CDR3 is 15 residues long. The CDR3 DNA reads TGTGCCAGCAGCAACCGCTTCGGGAGTTATACTACGCAGTATTTT. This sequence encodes CASSNRFGSYTTQYF.

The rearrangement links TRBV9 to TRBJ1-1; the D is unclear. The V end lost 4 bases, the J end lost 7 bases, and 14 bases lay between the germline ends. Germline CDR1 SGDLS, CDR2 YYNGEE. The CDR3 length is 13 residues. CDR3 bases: TGTGCCAGCAGCCCTTGGACGGATGGTGAAGCTTTCTTT. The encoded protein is CASSPWTDGEAFF.

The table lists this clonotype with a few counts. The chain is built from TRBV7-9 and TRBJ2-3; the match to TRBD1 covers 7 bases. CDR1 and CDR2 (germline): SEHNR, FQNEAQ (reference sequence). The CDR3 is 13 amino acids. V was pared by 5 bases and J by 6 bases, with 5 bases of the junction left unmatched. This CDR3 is CASSDRVGDTQYF. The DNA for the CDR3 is TGTGCCAGCAGCGACAGGGTGGGGGATACGCAGTATTTT.

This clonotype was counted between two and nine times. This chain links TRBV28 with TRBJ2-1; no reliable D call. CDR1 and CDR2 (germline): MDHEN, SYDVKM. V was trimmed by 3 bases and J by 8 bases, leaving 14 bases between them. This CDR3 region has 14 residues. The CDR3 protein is CASSFFDRSYEQFF. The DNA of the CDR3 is TGTGCCAGCAGTTTTTTCGATCGGTCTTATGAGCAGTTCTTC.

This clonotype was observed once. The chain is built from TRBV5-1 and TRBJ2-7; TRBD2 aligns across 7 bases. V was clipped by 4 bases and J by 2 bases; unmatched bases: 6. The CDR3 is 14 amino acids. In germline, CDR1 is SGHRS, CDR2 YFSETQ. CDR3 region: CASSGGDGTYEQYF. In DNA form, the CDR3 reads TGCGCCAGCAGCGGGGGGGACGGCACCTACGAGCAGTACTTC.

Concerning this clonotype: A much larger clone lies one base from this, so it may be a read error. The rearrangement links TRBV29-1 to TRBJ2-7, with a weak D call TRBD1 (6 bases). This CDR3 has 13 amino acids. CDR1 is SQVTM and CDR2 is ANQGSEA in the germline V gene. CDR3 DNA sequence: TGCAACGTTGAATCGGACAGTTCCTACGAGCAGTACTTC. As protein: CNVESDSSYEQYF.

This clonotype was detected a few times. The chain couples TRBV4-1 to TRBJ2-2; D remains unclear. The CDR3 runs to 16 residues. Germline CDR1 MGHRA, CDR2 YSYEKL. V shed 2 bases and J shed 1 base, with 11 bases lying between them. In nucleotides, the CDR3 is TGCGCCAGCAGCCAACCCGTGACCGTGAACACCGGGGAGCTGTTTTTT. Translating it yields CASSQPVTVNTGELFF.

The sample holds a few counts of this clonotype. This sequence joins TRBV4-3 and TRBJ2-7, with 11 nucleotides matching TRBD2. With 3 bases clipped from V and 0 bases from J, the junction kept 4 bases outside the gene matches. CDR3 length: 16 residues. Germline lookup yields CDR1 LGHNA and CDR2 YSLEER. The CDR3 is CASSHGSGRASYEQYF. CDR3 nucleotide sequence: TGCGCCAGCAGCCATGGTAGCGGGAGGGCCTCCTACGAGCAGTACTTC.

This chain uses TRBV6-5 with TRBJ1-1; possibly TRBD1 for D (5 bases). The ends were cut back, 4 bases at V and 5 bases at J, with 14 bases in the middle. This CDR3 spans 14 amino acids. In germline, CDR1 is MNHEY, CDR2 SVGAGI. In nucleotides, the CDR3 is TGTGCCAGCAGTTTCCGGGGGTTTACGACTGAAGCTTTCTTT. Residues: CASSFRGFTTEAFF.

For the CDR3, the DNA is TGTGCCAGCAAGCCGGTTGGGGCCTATCAGCCCCAGCATTTT. Translated: CASKPVGAYQPQHF. The gene calls are TRBV27 and TRBJ1-5, with a possible D match to TRBD1 (5 bases). Trimming stripped 7 bases from V and 5 bases from J, with 15 bases between. CDR1 is MNHEY and CDR2 is SMNVEV in the germline V gene (reference sequence). The CDR3 covers 14 residues.

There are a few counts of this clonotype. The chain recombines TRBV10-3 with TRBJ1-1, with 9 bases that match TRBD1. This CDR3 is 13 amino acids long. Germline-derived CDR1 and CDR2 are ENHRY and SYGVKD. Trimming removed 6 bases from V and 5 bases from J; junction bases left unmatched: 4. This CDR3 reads CAIRQGAETEAFF. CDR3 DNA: TGTGCCATCAGACAGGGGGCCGAGACTGAAGCTTTCTTT.

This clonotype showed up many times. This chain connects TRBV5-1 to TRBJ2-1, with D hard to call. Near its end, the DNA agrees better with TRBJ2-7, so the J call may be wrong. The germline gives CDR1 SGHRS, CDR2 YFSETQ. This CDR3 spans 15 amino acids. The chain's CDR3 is CASTLIESSYNEQYF. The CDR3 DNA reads TGCGCCAGCACCCTAATTGAGAGCTCCTACAATGAGCAGTACTTC.

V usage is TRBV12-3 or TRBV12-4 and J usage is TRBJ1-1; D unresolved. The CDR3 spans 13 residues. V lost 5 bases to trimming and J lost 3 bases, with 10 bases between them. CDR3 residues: CASSVYAYTEAFF. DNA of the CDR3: TGTGCCAGCAGTGTATATGCCTACACTGAAGCTTTCTTT.

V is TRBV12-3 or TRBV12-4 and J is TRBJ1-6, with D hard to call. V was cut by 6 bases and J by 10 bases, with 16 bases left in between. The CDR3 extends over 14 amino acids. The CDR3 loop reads CASSSQTPFSPLHF. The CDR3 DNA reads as TGTGCCAGCAGCTCACAAACACCGTTCTCACCCCTCCACTTT.

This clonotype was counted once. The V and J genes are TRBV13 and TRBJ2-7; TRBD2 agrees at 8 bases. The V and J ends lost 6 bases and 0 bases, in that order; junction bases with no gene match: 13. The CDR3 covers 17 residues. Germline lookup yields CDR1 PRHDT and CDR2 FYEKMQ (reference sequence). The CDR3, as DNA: TGTGCCAGCAGTTCCGCGGGACTAGAAATGGGCTCCTACGAGCAGTACTTC. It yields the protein CASSSAGLEMGSYEQYF. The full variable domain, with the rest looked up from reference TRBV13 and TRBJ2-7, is AAGVIQSPRHLIKEKRETATLKCYPIPRHDTVYWYQQGPGQDPQFLISFYEKMQSDKGSIPDRFSAQQFSDYHSELNMSSLELGDSALYFCASSSAGLEMGSYEQYFGPGTRLTVT.

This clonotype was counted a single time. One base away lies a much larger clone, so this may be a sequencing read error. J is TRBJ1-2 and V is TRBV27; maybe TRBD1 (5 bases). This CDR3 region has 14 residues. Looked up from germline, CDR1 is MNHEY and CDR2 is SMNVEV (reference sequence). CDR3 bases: TGTGCCACCCGGGTGCGGGGCGCGAACTGTGGCTACACCTTC. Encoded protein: CATRVRGANCGYTF.

The CDR3 coding sequence is TGTGCCAGCAGCTTATTAGGTTTGCGGACAGGGTATTATGGCTACACCTTC. This codes for CASSLLGLRTGYYGYTF. J is TRBJ1-2 and V is TRBV11-2, with 8 bases identical to TRBD1. Germline V CDR1 and CDR2: SGHAT, FQNNGV. J was trimmed by 5 bases and V by 2 bases; bases with no gene match: 13. This CDR3 contains 17 residues. The whole variable domain, filled in from reference TRBV11-2 and TRBJ1-2, reads EAGVAQSPRYKIIEKRQSVAFWCNPISGHATLYWYQQILGQGPKLLIQFQNNGVVDDSQLPKDRFSAERLKGVDSTLKIQPAKLEDSAVYLCASSLLGLRTGYYGYTFGSGTRLTVV.

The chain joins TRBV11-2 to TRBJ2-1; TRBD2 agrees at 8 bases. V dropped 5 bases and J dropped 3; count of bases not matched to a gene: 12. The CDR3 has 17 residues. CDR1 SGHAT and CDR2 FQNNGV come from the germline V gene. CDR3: CASSPLRVAGHYNEQFF. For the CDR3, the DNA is TGTGCCAGCAGCCCCCTAAGGGTAGCGGGGCACTACAATGAGCAGTTCTTC.

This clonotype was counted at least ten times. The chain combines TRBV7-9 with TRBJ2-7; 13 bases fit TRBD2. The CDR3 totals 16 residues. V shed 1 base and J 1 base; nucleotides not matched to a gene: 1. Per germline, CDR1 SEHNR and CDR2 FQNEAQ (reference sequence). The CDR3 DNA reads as TGTGCCAGCAGCTTAGGGACTAGCGGGAGTTCCTACGAGCAGTACTTC. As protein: CASSLGTSGSSYEQYF.

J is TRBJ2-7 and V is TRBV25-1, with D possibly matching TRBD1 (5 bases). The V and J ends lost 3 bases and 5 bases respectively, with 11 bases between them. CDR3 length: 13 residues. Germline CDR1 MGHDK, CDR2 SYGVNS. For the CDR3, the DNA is TGTGCCAGCAGTGACAGGGATCCCCACGAGCAGTACTTC. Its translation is CASSDRDPHEQYF.

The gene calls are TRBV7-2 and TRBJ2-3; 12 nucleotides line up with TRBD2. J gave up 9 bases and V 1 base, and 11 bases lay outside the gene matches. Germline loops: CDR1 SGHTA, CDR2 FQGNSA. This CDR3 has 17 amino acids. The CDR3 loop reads CASSLDASGGAVGTQYF. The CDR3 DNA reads TGTGCCAGCAGCTTAGACGCTAGCGGGGGGGCGGTTGGGACGCAGTATTTT.

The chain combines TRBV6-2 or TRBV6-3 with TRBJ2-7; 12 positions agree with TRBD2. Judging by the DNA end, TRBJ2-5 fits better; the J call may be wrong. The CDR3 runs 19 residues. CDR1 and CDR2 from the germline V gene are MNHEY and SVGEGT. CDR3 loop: CASSPPGTSGPRAKETQYF. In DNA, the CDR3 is TGTGCCAGCAGCCCGCCCGGGACTAGCGGGCCAAGAGCAAAAGAGACCCAGTACTTC.

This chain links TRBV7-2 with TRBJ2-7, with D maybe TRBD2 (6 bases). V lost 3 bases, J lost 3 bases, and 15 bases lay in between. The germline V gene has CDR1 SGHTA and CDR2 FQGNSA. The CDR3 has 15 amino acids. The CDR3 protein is CASSFFTPGVYEQYF. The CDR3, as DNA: TGTGCCAGCAGCTTCTTTACGCCGGGAGTCTACGAGCAGTACTTC. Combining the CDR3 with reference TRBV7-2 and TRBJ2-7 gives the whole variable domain GAGVSQSPSNKVTEKGKDVELRCDPISGHTALYWYRQSLGQGLEFLIYFQGNSAPDKSGLPSDRFSAERTGGSVSTLTIQRTQQEDSAVYLCASSFFTPGVYEQYFGPGTRLTVT.

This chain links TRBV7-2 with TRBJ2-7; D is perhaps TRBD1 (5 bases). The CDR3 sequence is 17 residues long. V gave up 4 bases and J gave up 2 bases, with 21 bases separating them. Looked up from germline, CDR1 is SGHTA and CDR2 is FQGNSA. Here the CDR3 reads CASSSRPAGMLTYEQYF. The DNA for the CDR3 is TGTGCCAGCAGCTCCCGCCCGGCAGGGATGCTCACCTACGAGCAGTACTTC. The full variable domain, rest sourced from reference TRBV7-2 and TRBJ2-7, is GAGVSQSPSNKVTEKGKDVELRCDPISGHTALYWYRQSLGQGLEFLIYFQGNSAPDKSGLPSDRFSAERTGGSVSTLTIQRTQQEDSAVYLCASSSRPAGMLTYEQYFGPGTRLTVT.

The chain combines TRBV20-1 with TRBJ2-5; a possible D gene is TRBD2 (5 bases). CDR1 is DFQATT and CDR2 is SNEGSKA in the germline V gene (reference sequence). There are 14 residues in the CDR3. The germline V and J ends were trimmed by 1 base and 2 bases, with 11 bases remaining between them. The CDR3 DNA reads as TGCAGTGCTAGAGGCGGACGGGGACAAGAGACCCAGTACTTC. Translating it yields CSARGGRGQETQYF.

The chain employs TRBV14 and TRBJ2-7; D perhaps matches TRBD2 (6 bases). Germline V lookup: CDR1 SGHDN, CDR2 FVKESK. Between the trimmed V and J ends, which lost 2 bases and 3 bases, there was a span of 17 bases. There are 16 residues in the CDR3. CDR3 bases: TGTGCCAGCAGCCAACGAAAAATACCGGGAGTCTACGAGCAGTACTTC. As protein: CASSQRKIPGVYEQYF.

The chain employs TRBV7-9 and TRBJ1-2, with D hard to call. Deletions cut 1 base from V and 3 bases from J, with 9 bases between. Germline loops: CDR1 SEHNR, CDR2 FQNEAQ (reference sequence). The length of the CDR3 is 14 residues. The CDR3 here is CASSLVSVHYGYTF. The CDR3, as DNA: TGTGCCAGCAGCTTAGTCAGTGTTCACTATGGCTACACCTTC.

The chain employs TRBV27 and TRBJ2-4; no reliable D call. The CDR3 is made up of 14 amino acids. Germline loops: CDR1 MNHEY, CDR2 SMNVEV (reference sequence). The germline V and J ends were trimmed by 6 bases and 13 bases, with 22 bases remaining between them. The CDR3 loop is CASRPQRQSKEQYF. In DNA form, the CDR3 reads TGTGCCAGCAGGCCTCAGAGACAATCAAAGGAGCAGTACTTC.